This T cell receptor beta chain was found in a study of shared T cell receptors in the human thymus. CDR3 length: 16 residues. Germline-derived CDR1 and CDR2 are SGHTA and FQGNSA. Trimming shortened V by 1 base and J by 0 bases, and 11 bases separated the two germline ends. This clone was recorded a few times. The identical CDR3 is also encoded by other nucleotide sequences in the sample. Here immunoSEQ multiplex PCR was the method, and the copy in TCRdb shows in-frame clones only, minus some. The data contain roughly 500,000 clones, 75% to 85% of them singletons. This sample was also put to use in a study of human thymus T cells. From that second work: Related research found strongly overlapping thymic repertoires in unrelated individuals.

The V and J genes are TRBV7-2 and TRBJ2-3; weak D call: TRBD1 (6 bases). Sequenced material: thymocytes. This sequence was found in a boy younger than two with a congenital heart defect. In DNA form, the CDR3 reads TGTGCCAGCAGCTTAGAAGGGGGTTCTAGCACAGATACGCAGTATTTT. Residues: CASSLEGGSSTDTQYF.